The 5 T cell receptor beta chains given below trace back to one sample, sequenced in a study of CD8 T cells in Susac syndrome. Reverse transcription of 0.5 to 1 ug RNA was carried out with random hexamers. MiXCR, run by TCRdb on the immunoSEQ multiplex PCR reads, gives a single entry per CDR3 protein. The sample has under 200,000 distinct CDR3 sequences, about 91% seen once. The sample comprised CD4+ T cells from PBMCs. These receptors all stem from a human donor with Susac syndrome.

This clonotype was seen only once. The V call is TRBV7-3, the J call TRBJ2-6; D uncertain. The CDR3 has 15 residues. The germline V and J ends were trimmed by 5 bases and 1 base, with 9 bases remaining between them. Germline V gene data show CDR1 as SGHTA and CDR2 as FQGTGA. The CDR3 region is CASSRSMSGANVLTF. DNA of the CDR3: TGTGCCAGCAGCCGCTCGATGTCTGGGGCCAACGTCCTGACTTTC.

The V call is TRBV5-1, the J call TRBJ2-1; 7 bases are a match to TRBD2. Germline CDR1 and CDR2: SGHRS and YFSETQ. Unmatched junction bases numbered 9, after V lost 2 bases and J lost 4 bases. The CDR3 is 16 amino acids. CDR3 bases: TGCGCCAGCAGCTTTTTGGCGGGAGTCAGGTACAATGAGCAGTTCTTC. This sequence encodes CASSFLAGVRYNEQFF.

The genes are TRBV24-1 and TRBJ1-4; D may be TRBD1 (6 bases). There are 14 residues in the CDR3. Germline CDR1 KGHDR, CDR2 SFDVKD. Trimming removed 5 bases at V and 6 bases at J, with 12 bases between. The CDR3 DNA reads as TGTGCCACCAGTGTTTCAGGGGAGGATGAAAAACTGTTTTTT. It codes for CATSVSGEDEKLFF.

The chain employs TRBV2 and TRBJ1-1; D remains ambiguous. Per germline, CDR1 SNHLY and CDR2 FYNNEI. This CDR3 contains 14 residues. Trimming left V 7 bases short and J 0 bases short, with 12 bases between. The CDR3 DNA sequence: TGTGCCAGCATGTTGCGCGGATTGAACACTGAAGCTTTCTTT. Translation gives CASMLRGLNTEAFF.

The gene calls are TRBV13 and TRBJ1-6; no clear D gene. This CDR3 has 16 residues. Germline V gene sequence: CDR1 PRHDT, CDR2 FYEKMQ (reference sequence). The ends were cut back, 2 bases at V and 10 bases at J, with 18 bases in the middle. The CDR3 loop reads CASSLRRGSDRSPLHF. The CDR3 DNA reads as TGTGCCAGCAGCTTACGTCGAGGGAGTGATCGGTCACCCCTCCACTTT.